What follows are 22 T cell receptor beta chains derived from one specimen sequenced in a study of T cell responses to AZD1222 COVID-19 vaccine. Measured with immunoSEQ multiplex PCR; TCRdb has only the in-frame clones, and not every one. The sample gives roughly 150,000 clones, roughly 90% of which show up once; approximately 4% is in the top ten. The source was peripheral blood, collected on day 0 of AZD1222 vaccination. Receptor source: an adult in good health.

The chain couples TRBV19 to TRBJ1-6; D not certain. Germline V gene lookup returns CDR1 LNHDA and CDR2 SQIVND (reference sequence). CDR3 size: 12 residues. V lost 3 bases and J lost 13, with 10 bases in between. The CDR3 DNA reads as TGTGCCAGTAGTATGCGTGGGATGCCCCTCCACTTT. This sequence encodes CASSMRGMPLHF.

As DNA, the CDR3 is TGCGCCAGCAGCCAAGATCGCCCCGGACTAGGGGCCTACGAGCAGTACTTC. Protein product: CASSQDRPGLGAYEQYF. The rearrangement links TRBV4-3 to TRBJ2-7; 7 bases map to TRBD2. Germline assignment: CDR1 LGHNA and CDR2 YSLEER. With 0 bases clipped from V and 2 bases from J, the junction kept 10 bases outside the gene matches. This CDR3 is built from 17 residues.

This rearrangement joins TRBV11-3 to TRBJ1-2; the D is unclear. Looked up from germline, CDR1 is SGHNT and CDR2 is YENEEA. The CDR3 length is 13 residues. Trimming left V 1 base short and J 6 bases short, with 9 bases between. CDR3 nucleotides: TGTGCCAGCAGCTTAGTCGGAGCGGATGGCTACACCTTC. Amino acids: CASSLVGADGYTF.

The rearrangement joins TRBV5-4 to TRBJ2-1, with TRBD2 matching over 13 bases. This CDR3 region has 14 residues. Losses at the gene ends were 4 bases for V and 6 bases for J; bases not matched to a gene: 1. Germline CDR1 SGHNT, CDR2 YYREEE (reference sequence). The CDR3 DNA follows: TGTGCCAGCAGCGGACTAGCGGGAGTCAATGAGCAGTTCTTC. Translated: CASSGLAGVNEQFF.

The chain combines TRBV6-4 with TRBJ2-1; D gene ambiguous. V was cut by 0 bases and J by 1 base, with 10 bases left in between. CDR3 length equals 16 residues. The V gene's germline CDR1 is MRHNA and CDR2 SNTAGT. CDR3 in DNA: TGTGCCAGCAGTGACTCCCGCGGAGCTTCCTACAATGAGCAGTTCTTC. It is translated as CASSDSRGASYNEQFF.

This clone was seen a single time. CDR3 bases: TGTGCCAGCAGCGACGTCCGGGACCTACAGCGGTTGAACACTGAAGCTTTCTTT. Protein product: CASSDVRDLQRLNTEAFF. The J gene is TRBJ1-1, the V gene TRBV5-6; TRBD1 is a possible D gene (5 bases). From germline, CDR1 is SGHDT and CDR2 YYEEEE. Trimming took 4 bases from V and 0 from J, leaving 22 bases between them. The CDR3 runs to 18 residues.

V gene TRBV21-1 combines with J gene TRBJ2-7; the table's D call TRBD2 went unverified against the DNA. TRBV21-1 is annotated as a pseudogene. The CDR3 extends over 10 amino acids. CDR3 loop: CARSPGEQYF. The CDR3 region has the DNA TGTGCCAGGTCACCGGGGGAGCAGTACTTC.

This clone occurred once. This chain links TRBV19 with TRBJ1-1; maybe TRBD1 (5 bases). Germline CDR1 is LNHDA and CDR2 is SQIVND (reference sequence). Trimming left V 3 bases short and J 1 base short, with 15 bases between. The CDR3 consists of 16 residues. The CDR3 DNA sequence: TGTGCCAGTAGTATGGTCTCAGGGAGAGCGAACACTGAAGCTTTCTTT. Its translation: CASSMVSGRANTEAFF.

The rearrangement links TRBV27 to TRBJ1-5; 9 nucleotides line up with TRBD1. The germline V gene has CDR1 MNHEY and CDR2 SMNVEV (reference sequence). The CDR3 is 16 amino acids. The V and J ends lost 6 bases and 4 bases, in that order; junction bases with no gene match: 10. This CDR3 is CASRLTGGEINQPQHF. CDR3 DNA sequence: TGTGCCAGCAGGTTGACAGGGGGTGAAATTAATCAGCCCCAGCATTTT.

This clone was counted once. The chain links TRBV5-1 to TRBJ2-2; D not certain. Trimming stripped 4 bases from V and 7 bases from J, with 8 bases between. CDR1 and CDR2 from the germline V gene are SGHRS and YFSETQ. CDR3 length: 12 amino acids. The CDR3 sequence is CASSLGNGELFF. CDR3 nucleotide sequence: TGCGCCAGCAGCCTAGGCAACGGGGAGCTGTTTTTT.

The chain employs TRBV11-3 and TRBJ2-7; D call uncertain. Germline lookup yields CDR1 SGHNT and CDR2 YENEEA. CDR3 length equals 15 residues. Trimming pared 5 bases from V and 5 bases from J, leaving 19 bases between. CDR3 in DNA: TGTGCCAGCAGCCCGTCCACCCCAGGCAACCACGAGCAGTACTTC. Its translation: CASSPSTPGNHEQYF.

The CDR3 here is CASGRDGGELFF. CDR3 coding DNA: TGCGCCAGCGGCCGGGACGGCGGGGAGCTGTTTTTT. V gene TRBV5-1 combines with J gene TRBJ2-2; either TRBD1 or TRBD2 may supply D (5 bases each). The CDR3 consists of 12 residues. V lost 7 bases, J lost 7 bases, and 11 bases lay in between. The germline V gene has CDR1 SGHRS and CDR2 YFSETQ.

The chain is built from TRBV14 and TRBJ2-3; D is undetermined. CDR1 and CDR2 from the germline V gene are SGHDN and FVKESK. This CDR3 comprises 14 residues. V lost 1 base, J lost 4 bases, and 9 bases lay in between. The CDR3 nucleotides are TGTGCCAGCAGCCAAGGTCCCATACCAGATACGCAGTATTTT. Protein sequence: CASSQGPIPDTQYF.

The genes are TRBV5-8 and TRBJ2-1, with 14 bases aligning to TRBD2. The trim removed 5 bases at V and 4 bases at J, leaving 8 bases unmatched. The germline gives CDR1 SGHTS, CDR2 YDEGEE. This CDR3 has 17 amino acids. The CDR3 DNA follows: TGTGCCAGCAGTTCCCCGGGACTAGCGGGAGCGTACAATGAGCAGTTCTTC. Translated, it gives CASSSPGLAGAYNEQFF. Filled out from reference TRBV5-8 and TRBJ2-1, the complete variable domain reads EAGVTQSPTHLIKTRGQQATLRCSPISGHTSVYWYQQALGLGLQFLLWYDEGEERNRGNFPPRFSGRQFPNYSSELNVNALELEDSALYLCASSSPGLAGAYNEQFFGPGTRLTVL.

In the case of this clone: Distinct nucleotide sequences in the sample also encode this CDR3. The chain combines TRBV9 with TRBJ1-1; the D is unclear. V gave up 1 base and J gave up 2 bases, with 6 bases separating them. This CDR3 spans 13 amino acids. CDR1 is SGDLS and CDR2 is YYNGEE in the germline V gene. CDR3: CASSVNVNTEAFF. As DNA, the CDR3 is TGTGCCAGCAGCGTAAACGTCAACACTGAAGCTTTCTTT.

This rearrangement joins TRBV27 to TRBJ2-1, with D maybe TRBD2 (5 bases). Germline CDR1 reads MNHEY; CDR2 reads SMNVEV (reference sequence). The V end lost 9 bases, the J end lost 8 bases, and 14 bases lay between the germline ends. The length of the CDR3 is 12 residues. Written as DNA, the CDR3 is TGTGCCAGTGCGATACCCGGGGATGAGCAGTTCTTC. This gives the protein CASAIPGDEQFF.

This clone was seen only a few times. This chain links TRBV6-5 with TRBJ2-7; D tentatively reads TRBD1 or TRBD2 (5 bases each). Per germline, CDR1 MNHEY and CDR2 SVGAGI. The CDR3 loop spans 12 amino acids. The ends were cut back, 4 bases at V and 3 bases at J, with 7 bases in the middle. The DNA of the CDR3 is TGTGCCAGCAGTTGGGACGGCTACGAGCAGTACTTC. It yields the protein CASSWDGYEQYF.

The CDR3 coding sequence is TGTGCCAGCAGCCCGAGGGGCTTGAGCTCCTATAATTCACCCCTCCACTTT. Amino acids: CASSPRGLSSYNSPLHF. The chain joins TRBV11-2 to TRBJ1-6; tentatively, D is TRBD1 (5 bases). The CDR3 is 17 amino acids. Deletions cut 5 bases from V and 0 bases from J, with 14 bases between. Looked up from germline, CDR1 is SGHAT and CDR2 is FQNNGV.

V gene TRBV9 combines with J gene TRBJ1-5; D not certain. Per the germline V gene, CDR1 is SGDLS and CDR2 is YYNGEE. This CDR3 is built from 14 residues. V lost 0 bases, J lost 4 bases, and 8 bases lay in between. The CDR3 bases are TGTGCCAGCAGCGTAGAACGGCTGAATCAGCCCCAGCATTTT. This sequence encodes CASSVERLNQPQHF.

The CDR3 DNA follows: TGTGCCAGCAGCCAAACCGTTGGGACAGATACGCAGTATTTT. It codes for CASSQTVGTDTQYF. The chain has TRBV7-9 and TRBJ2-3; D unclear. From germline, CDR1 is SEHNR and CDR2 FQNEAQ (reference sequence). The CDR3 loop spans 14 amino acids. Trimming shortened V by 5 bases and J by 3 bases, and 12 bases separated the two germline ends. Full variable domain (remainder filled in from reference TRBV7-9 and TRBJ2-3): DTGVSQNPRHKITKRGQNVTFRCDPISEHNRLYWYRQTLGQGPEFLTYFQNEAQLEKSRLLSDRFSAERPKGSFSTLEIQRTEQGDSAMYLCASSQTVGTDTQYFGPGTRLTVL.

This sequence joins TRBV10-3 and TRBJ1-1; unclear D gene. V shed 8 bases and J shed 7 bases, with 11 bases lying between them. The CDR3 is 11 amino acids. Germline V CDR1 and CDR2: ENHRY, SYGVKD. The CDR3 DNA is TGTGCCATCGCTATGGCGGGTGAAGCTTTCTTT. It is translated as CAIAMAGEAFF.

The rearrangement uses TRBV30 and TRBJ1-4; unclear D gene. Germline V lookup: CDR1 GTSNPN, CDR2 SVGIG (reference sequence). Trimming removed 5 bases at V and 7 bases at J, with 20 bases between. The CDR3 spans 15 residues. Here the CDR3 reads CAWVARGGGLEKLFF. The CDR3 DNA is TGTGCCTGGGTTGCGAGAGGAGGAGGGCTTGAAAAACTGTTTTTT.